This entry lists 12 T cell receptor beta chains sequenced from one sample in a study of cytomegalovirus exposure and HLA in healthy donors. Primers for the PCR totalled 60 Vbeta and 13 Jbeta. Some clones are missing from TCRdb's copy, which holds only in-frame ones; the method was immunoSEQ multiplex PCR. The table shows approximately 240,000 clones, with about four fifths occurring only once. Input material: PBMCs. These receptors originate from a woman in her 40s in good health and CMV-seropositive.

As for this clone: Distinct nucleotide sequences in the sample also encode this CDR3. J is TRBJ2-5 and V is TRBV7-2, with D maybe TRBD2 (6 bases). V shed 5 bases and J shed 5 bases, with 18 bases lying between them. The CDR3 loop spans 15 amino acids. Germline V gene data show CDR1 as SGHTA and CDR2 as FQGNSA. CDR3 bases: TGTGCCAGCAGCCCAGGTCTGGGGGGTGGGGAGACCCAGTACTTC. As protein: CASSPGLGGGETQYF.

The V and J genes are TRBV9 and TRBJ2-1; D is uncertain. V was shortened by 7 bases and J by 7 bases, with 9 bases between the two germline ends. The CDR3 extends over 11 amino acids. Germline V gene sequence: CDR1 SGDLS, CDR2 YYNGEE. The CDR3 loop reads CASGLVNEQFF. CDR3 nucleotides: TGTGCCAGCGGTTTAGTGAATGAGCAGTTCTTC.

This clone was recorded only once. J is TRBJ2-3 and V is TRBV11-3, with TRBD2 matching 11 bases. Per germline, CDR1 SGHNT and CDR2 YENEEA. Trimming took 5 bases from V and 5 from J; bases not matched to a gene: 12. The CDR3 extends over 17 amino acids. CDR3: CASSGLAGGRALDTQYF. CDR3 DNA: TGTGCCAGCAGCGGGCTAGCGGGAGGAAGGGCTTTAGATACGCAGTATTTT.

V and J are TRBV28 and TRBJ2-7; TRBD2 is a possible D gene (6 bases). Between the trimmed V and J ends, which lost 5 bases and 6 bases, there was a span of 17 bases. The germline V gene encodes CDR1 MDHEN and CDR2 SYDVKM. CDR3 size: 14 residues. For the CDR3, the DNA is TGTGCCAGCAGTCTTTTGGAGGGGAAGGGCGAGCAGTACTTC. Translating gives CASSLLEGKGEQYF.

The rearrangement uses TRBV6-1 and TRBJ2-7; maybe TRBD1 (6 bases). The germline CDR1 and CDR2 sequences are MNHNS and SASEGT. CDR3 size: 15 residues. With 5 bases removed from V and 0 bases from J, the gap between germline ends came to 14 bases. The CDR3 here is CASSPSGQLSYEQYF. DNA of the CDR3: TGTGCCAGCAGTCCTTCGGGACAACTCTCCTACGAGCAGTACTTC.

This clone has only one observation. The V and J genes are TRBV7-2 and TRBJ2-5, with 7 bases aligning to TRBD2. J lost 4 bases, V lost 4 bases, and 15 bases had no gene match. This CDR3 spans 17 amino acids. CDR1 is SGHTA, CDR2 FQGNSA, per germline. CDR3 bases: TGTGCCAGCAGCTGGGGGGGGAATGGGAGGGCCAGAGAGACCCAGTACTTC. It is translated as CASSWGGNGRARETQYF.

The chain couples TRBV15 to TRBJ2-7; 9 bases agree with TRBD2. CDR1 is LNHNV, CDR2 YYDKDF, per germline (reference sequence). V lost 0 bases to trimming and J lost 4 bases; unmatched junction nucleotides: 1. The CDR3 runs to 14 residues. CDR3: CATSRDSGRYEQYF. CDR3 bases: TGTGCCACCAGCAGAGACAGCGGGAGGTACGAGCAGTACTTC.

The V call is TRBV6-5, the J call TRBJ2-1, with 12 bases aligning to TRBD2. Germline CDR1 is MNHEY and CDR2 is SVGAGI. The CDR3 runs to 15 residues. Trimming took 7 bases from V and 9 from J; bases not matched to a gene: 10. The CDR3 here is CASTLLAGGQGEQFF. CDR3 bases: TGTGCCAGCACCCTACTAGCGGGGGGTCAAGGTGAGCAGTTCTTC.

This clone appeared a single time. This rearrangement joins TRBV4-3 to TRBJ1-2; 8 positions agree with TRBD1. The CDR3 runs to 15 residues. CDR1 and CDR2 from the germline V gene are LGHNA and YSLEER. After removal of 4 bases from V and 4 bases from J, the junction contained 8 bases not matched to a gene. This CDR3 is CASSPTGASIYGYTF. The CDR3 DNA reads TGCGCCAGCAGCCCGACAGGGGCCTCCATCTATGGCTACACCTTC.

V usage is TRBV2 and J usage is TRBJ2-6, with D tentatively TRBD1 (7 bases). Germline V gives CDR1 SNHLY, CDR2 FYNNEI. This CDR3 is built from 17 residues. Deletions cut 8 bases from V and 2 bases from J, with 19 bases between. CDR3 nucleotide sequence: TGTGCCAGCGAGCCACTCGGAGGGGGCGCTGGGGCCAACGTCCTGACTTTC. It is translated as CASEPLGGGAGANVLTF.

This clone was counted once. The chain recombines TRBV27 with TRBJ2-7; possible D gene TRBD2, 5 bases. The V gene lost 8 bases and the J gene lost 3 bases, with 17 bases spanning the gap. This CDR3 has 14 residues. Germline V gene lookup returns CDR1 MNHEY and CDR2 SMNVEV (reference sequence). CDR3 residues: CASRTGNSFYEQYF. The CDR3 bases are TGTGCCAGCCGTACGGGGAACTCCTTCTACGAGCAGTACTTC.

The chain employs TRBV6-5 and TRBJ2-7; 9 nucleotides match TRBD2. V lost 2 bases to trimming and J lost 6 bases; unmatched junction nucleotides: 5. The CDR3 runs 14 residues. From germline, CDR1 is MNHEY and CDR2 SVGAGI. The CDR3 bases are TGTGCCAGCAGTTACCATAGCGGGAGCGTCGAGCAGTACTTC. Translation: CASSYHSGSVEQYF.